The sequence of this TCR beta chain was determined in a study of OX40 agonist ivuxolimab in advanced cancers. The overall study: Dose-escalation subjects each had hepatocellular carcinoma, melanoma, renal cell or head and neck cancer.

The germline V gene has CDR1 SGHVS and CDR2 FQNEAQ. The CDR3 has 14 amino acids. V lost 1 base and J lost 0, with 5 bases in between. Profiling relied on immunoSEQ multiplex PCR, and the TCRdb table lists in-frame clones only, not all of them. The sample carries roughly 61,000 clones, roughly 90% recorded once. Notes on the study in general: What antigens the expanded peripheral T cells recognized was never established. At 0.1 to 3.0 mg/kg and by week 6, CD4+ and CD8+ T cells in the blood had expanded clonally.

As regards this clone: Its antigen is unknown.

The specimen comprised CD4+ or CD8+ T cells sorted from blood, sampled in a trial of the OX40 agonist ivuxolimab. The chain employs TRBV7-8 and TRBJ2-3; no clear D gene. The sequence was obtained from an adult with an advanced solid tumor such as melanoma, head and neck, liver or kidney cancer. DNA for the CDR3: TGTGCCAGCAGCTTAGGTTATAGCACAGATACGCAGTATTTT. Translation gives CASSLGYSTDTQYF.